The 3 T cell receptor beta chains given below trace back to one sample, sequenced in a study of T cell responses to AZD1222 COVID-19 vaccine. Measured with immunoSEQ multiplex PCR; TCRdb has only the in-frame clones, and not every one. This table has around 120,000 clones, approximately 92% appearing once. The material sequenced was peripheral blood, taken 28 days after the second AZD1222 dose. Receptors were obtained from an adult who received the AZD1222 COVID-19 vaccine.

In its sample, this clone was seen once. The chain has TRBV19 and TRBJ2-3; tentatively, D is TRBD2 (5 bases). Germline V gene data show CDR1 as LNHDA and CDR2 as SQIVND (reference sequence). The ends were cut back, 6 bases at V and 1 base at J, with 14 bases in the middle. The CDR3 sequence is 15 residues long. In DNA form, the CDR3 reads TGTGCCAGTAGGGAGGACTCTTACGGCACAGATACGCAGTATTTT. This gives the protein CASREDSYGTDTQYF. The full variable domain, its missing parts supplied by reference TRBV19 and TRBJ2-3, is DGGITQSPKYLFRKEGQNVTLSCEQNLNHDAMYWYRQDPGQGLRLIYYSQIVNDFQKGDIAEGYSVSREKKESFPLTVTSAQKNPTAFYLCASREDSYGTDTQYFGPGTRLTVL.

The chain recombines TRBV9 with TRBJ1-3; possible D gene TRBD1, 5 bases. CDR3 size: 15 residues. Trimming cost V 3 bases and J 0 bases, with 10 bases left between them. The germline gives CDR1 SGDLS, CDR2 YYNGEE. This CDR3 reads CASSDGHHSGNTIYF. The CDR3 DNA reads TGTGCCAGCAGCGACGGACATCACTCTGGAAACACCATATATTTT.

The chain links TRBV6-5 to TRBJ1-4; D is possibly TRBD1 (5 bases). This CDR3 is built from 14 residues. CDR1 MNHEY and CDR2 SVGAGI come from the germline V gene. V was pared by 6 bases and J by 6 bases, with 14 bases between. CDR3 sequence reads: CASRSRVGDEKLFF. The CDR3 coding sequence is TGTGCCAGCAGGAGCAGGGTGGGGGATGAAAAACTGTTTTTT.